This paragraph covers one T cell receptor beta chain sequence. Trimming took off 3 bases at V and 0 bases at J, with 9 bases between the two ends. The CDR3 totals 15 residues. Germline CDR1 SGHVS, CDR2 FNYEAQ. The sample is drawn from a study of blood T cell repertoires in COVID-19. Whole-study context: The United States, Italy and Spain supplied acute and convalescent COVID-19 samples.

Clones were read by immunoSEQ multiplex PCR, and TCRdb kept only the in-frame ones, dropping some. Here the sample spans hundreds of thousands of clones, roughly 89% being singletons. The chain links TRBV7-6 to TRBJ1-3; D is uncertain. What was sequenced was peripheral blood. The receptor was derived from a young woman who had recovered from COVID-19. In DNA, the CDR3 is TGTGCCAGCAGCTTGTTCCGCAGCTCTGGAAACACCATATATTTT. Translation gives CASSLFRSSGNTIYF.